A single sample gave rise to the 20 T cell receptor beta chains below, sequenced in a study of OX40 agonist ivuxolimab in advanced cancers. The table came from immunoSEQ multiplex PCR; TCRdb's copy has only in-frame clones and leaves some out. The data hold 65,000 to 90,000 clones, with 91% observed a single time. The starting material was CD4+ or CD8+ T cells sorted from blood, obtained in a trial of the OX40 agonist ivuxolimab. These receptors came from an adult with an advanced solid tumor such as melanoma, head and neck, liver or kidney cancer.

This chain links TRBV11-3 with TRBJ1-4, with D unclear. Per germline, CDR1 SGHNT and CDR2 YENEEA. The CDR3 sequence is 12 residues long. CDR3 nucleotide sequence: TGTGAGGACCGGACTCCGAATGAAAAACTGTTTTTT. Protein: CEDRTPNEKLFF.

The rearrangement uses TRBV7-9 and TRBJ2-1, with unresolved D. Germline V lookup: CDR1 SEHNR, CDR2 FQNEAQ (reference sequence). The CDR3 covers 14 residues. V lost 3 bases and J 5 bases, leaving 11 bases between the germline ends. Here the CDR3 reads CASSFGPSHNEQFF. CDR3 DNA: TGTGCCAGCAGCTTCGGGCCGTCTCACAATGAGCAGTTCTTC.

The chain links TRBV10-3 to TRBJ1-2; 10 nucleotides match TRBD1. The CDR3 has 14 residues. V gave up 8 bases and J gave up 14 bases; unmatched junction bases: 17. Looked up from germline, CDR1 is ENHRY and CDR2 is SYGVKD. CDR3 region: CAIGGDRGPPMMTF. DNA for the CDR3: TGTGCCATCGGTGGGGACAGGGGCCCCCCTATGATGACCTTC.

The chain employs TRBV5-6 and TRBJ2-7, with 8 nucleotides matching TRBD1. The CDR3 loop spans 14 amino acids. CDR1 and CDR2 from the germline V gene are SGHDT and YYEEEE. The ends lost 0 bases at V and 4 bases at J; junction bases unmatched: 3. CDR3 nucleotides: TGTGCCAGCAGCTTGGGGACAGGGCGGTACGAGCAGTACTTC. Protein sequence: CASSLGTGRYEQYF.

V and J are TRBV30 and TRBJ2-6; no reliable D call. There are 12 residues in the CDR3. The germline gives CDR1 GTSNPN, CDR2 SVGIG (reference sequence). Between the trimmed V and J ends, which lost 5 bases and 0 bases, there was a span of 2 bases. The CDR3 coding sequence is TGTGCCTGGGCCTCTGGGGCCAACGTCCTGACTTTC. The encoded protein is CAWASGANVLTF. Based on the CDR3 plus reference TRBV30 and TRBJ2-6, the full variable domain is SQTIHQWPATLVQPVGSPLSLECTVEGTSNPNLYWYRQAAGRGLQLLFYSVGIGQISSEVPQNLSASRPQDRQFILSSKKLLLSDSGFYLCAWASGANVLTFGAGSRLTVL.

This chain joins TRBV19 and TRBJ2-2; TRBD2 matches 8 bases. The junction had 8 bases not matched to a gene; V was cut back by 3 bases and J by 5 bases. The CDR3 is made up of 16 amino acids. Germline CDR1 reads LNHDA; CDR2 reads SQIVND (reference sequence). The CDR3 coding sequence is TGTGCCAGTAGTATTTCGGGCGGGAGGCGTACCGGGGAGCTGTTTTTT. Translating gives CASSISGGRRTGELFF.

The CDR3 region has the DNA TGTGCCAGCAGCTCTCCGGGACAGGGGGCAGATACGCAGTATTTT. Amino acids: CASSSPGQGADTQYF. This chain uses TRBV11-3 with TRBJ2-3; 11 bases are shared with TRBD1. From germline, CDR1 is SGHNT and CDR2 YENEEA. Trimming at V came to 4 bases and at J to 4 bases, leaving 4 bases not matched to a gene. The CDR3 is 15 residues long.

The chain employs TRBV6-5 and TRBJ2-1, with 10 nucleotides matching TRBD1. V was pared by 2 bases and J by 7 bases, with 5 bases of the junction left unmatched. The germline V gene has CDR1 MNHEY and CDR2 SVGAGI. CDR3 size: 15 residues. The CDR3 here is CASSYLRQGANEQFF. CDR3 bases: TGTGCCAGCAGTTACCTCCGACAGGGGGCGAATGAGCAGTTCTTC.

V is TRBV7-3 and J is TRBJ2-5; either TRBD1 or TRBD2 may supply D (5 bases each). The CDR3 contains 13 residues. Germline CDR1 SGHTA, CDR2 FQGTGA. V dropped 3 bases and J dropped 5 bases, with 10 bases sitting between them. The CDR3 nucleotides read TGTGCCAGCAGCTTGGGGGTTGGGGAGACCCAGTACTTC. This encodes CASSLGVGETQYF. Complete variable domain (other parts from reference TRBV7-3 and TRBJ2-5): GAGVSQTPSNKVTEKGKYVELRCDPISGHTALYWYRQSLGQGPEFLIYFQGTGAADDSGLPNDRFFAVRPEGSVSTLKIQRTERGDSAVYLCASSLGVGETQYFGPGTRLLVL.

Turning to this clone: An end of the junction differs from the germline gene, which may be a read error. The chain carries TRBV9 and TRBJ2-7, with unresolved D. CDR1 is SGDLS and CDR2 is YYNGEE in the germline V gene. This CDR3 is built from 13 residues. DNA for the CDR3: TGTGCCAGCAGCGTAACCCCGTCCTCCGAGCAGTACTTC. It yields the protein CASSVTPSSEQYF.

V gene TRBV19 combines with J gene TRBJ1-5; D perhaps matches TRBD1 (6 bases). The CDR3 is 15 amino acids. Trimming removed 3 bases at V and 3 bases at J, with 12 bases between. Per germline, CDR1 LNHDA and CDR2 SQIVND (reference sequence). CDR3 region: CASSMNREVNQPQHF. The CDR3, as DNA: TGTGCCAGTAGTATGAACAGGGAAGTCAATCAGCCCCAGCATTTT.

This rearrangement joins TRBV10-1 to TRBJ2-7; possibly TRBD2 for D (6 bases). The CDR3 sequence is 14 residues long. V shed 0 bases and J shed 5 bases, with 11 bases lying between them. Germline-derived CDR1 and CDR2 are WNHNN and SYGVQD (reference sequence). CDR3 bases: TGCGCCAGCAGTGAGTCGCCAGGGACTCACGAGCAGTACTTC. Translation: CASSESPGTHEQYF.

The chain carries TRBV5-4 and TRBJ2-3; 8 bases line up with TRBD2. Germline values: CDR1 SGHNT, CDR2 YYREEE (reference sequence). V was clipped by 4 bases and J by 3 bases; unmatched bases: 16. The CDR3 sequence is 18 residues long. CDR3 coding DNA: TGTGCCAGCAGCCTCTCTACCGGGAGGGCCCGGGCGACAGATACGCAGTATTTT. It translates to CASSLSTGRARATDTQYF.

The rearrangement joins TRBV19 to TRBJ2-7; 10 bases fit TRBD1. CDR1 and CDR2 (germline): LNHDA, SQIVND (reference sequence). This CDR3 contains 15 residues. The junction had 7 bases not matched to a gene; V was cut back by 5 bases and J by 3 bases. The CDR3 DNA reads TGTGCCAGTAGTCTCACCGGGACAGGGGTCTACGAGCAGTACTTC. Its protein is CASSLTGTGVYEQYF.

This clone was found once. The V and J genes are TRBV21-1 and TRBJ1-5; TRBD1 is taken as the D call from the table, unchecked against the DNA. TRBV21-1 is a pseudogene. The CDR3 contains 14 residues. CDR3: CASSPGQGYQPQHF. The CDR3 DNA is TGTGCCAGCAGCCCGGGACAGGGGTACCAGCCCCAGCATTTT.

V and J are TRBV30 and TRBJ2-3; D is unclear. Trimming took off 5 bases at V and 4 bases at J, with 16 bases between the two ends. Germline values: CDR1 GTSNPN, CDR2 SVGIG (reference sequence). This CDR3 spans 14 amino acids. The DNA for the CDR3 is TGTGCCTGGGGTCGTGGGATCGAGGCAGATACGCAGTATTTT. It encodes CAWGRGIEADTQYF.

This chain connects TRBV2 to TRBJ2-3; 9 nucleotides match TRBD1. The length of the CDR3 is 16 residues. Germline V gene lookup returns CDR1 SNHLY and CDR2 FYNNEI. Trimming took 6 bases from V and 0 from J; bases not matched to a gene: 7. The DNA for the CDR3 is TGTGCCAGCAGCCAGGACAGGGGAAGGAGCACAGATACGCAGTATTTT. It yields the protein CASSQDRGRSTDTQYF.

This clone was detected only once. This sequence joins TRBV25-1 and TRBJ2-7, with TRBD2 identical over 11 bases. J lost 3 bases, V lost 3 bases, and 7 bases had no gene match. CDR1 MGHDK and CDR2 SYGVNS come from the germline V gene. CDR3 length: 16 amino acids. In DNA form, the CDR3 reads TGTGCCAGCAGTGACGACACTAGCGGGAGTATCTACGAGCAGTACTTC. Translated, it gives CASSDDTSGSIYEQYF.

This clone was counted a single time. V is TRBV21-1 and J is TRBJ1-2. TRBV21-1 corresponds to a pseudogene. The CDR3 has 14 residues. As DNA, the CDR3 is TGTGCCAGCAGCAAAGTCGGAAGAGTTGATGGCTACACCTTC. The encoded protein is CASSKVGRVDGYTF.

This clone was counted between two and nine times. The chain carries TRBV5-4 and TRBJ2-5, with a possible D match to TRBD2 (5 bases). The ends were cut back, 0 bases at V and 4 bases at J, with 10 bases in the middle. The germline gives CDR1 SGHNT, CDR2 YYREEE (reference sequence). The CDR3 spans 14 residues. CDR3: CASSLAGKGETQYF. As DNA, the CDR3 is TGTGCCAGCAGCTTGGCCGGGAAGGGAGAGACCCAGTACTTC.